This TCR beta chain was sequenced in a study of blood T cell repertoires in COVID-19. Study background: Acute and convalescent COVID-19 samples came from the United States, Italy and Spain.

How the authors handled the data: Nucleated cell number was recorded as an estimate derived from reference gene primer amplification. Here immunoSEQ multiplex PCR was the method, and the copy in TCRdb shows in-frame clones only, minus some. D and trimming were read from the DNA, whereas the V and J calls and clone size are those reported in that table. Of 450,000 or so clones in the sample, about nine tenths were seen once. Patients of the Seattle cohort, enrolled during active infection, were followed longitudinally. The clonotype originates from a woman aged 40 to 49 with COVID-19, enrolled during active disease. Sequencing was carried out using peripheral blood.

The CDR3 nucleotides are TGTGCCAGCAGGACAGGGCAGGGGATACTCTCTACGACGGAGTACTTC. Translating gives CASRTGQGILSTTEYF. The chain has TRBV28 and TRBJ2-7; 7 bases map to TRBD1. CDR3 length: 16 amino acids. Germline assignment: CDR1 MDHEN and CDR2 SYDVKM. With V trimmed by 6 bases and J by 11 bases, 22 bases remained unmatched.